The rows below give T cell receptor beta chains drawn from one sample of a study of blood T cell repertoires in COVID-19. Method: immunoSEQ multiplex PCR; TCRdb's copy keeps in-frame clones and lacks some. The sample lists about 61,000 clones, roughly 80% occurring once. The material sequenced was peripheral blood. The receptors originated from a man older than 75 with active or convalescent COVID-19. Both conserved end residues are part of each CDR3. D genes are given only for firm matches. Part of the rows lack a size; the others show once, few, many or a class for expanded clones.

j_gene,abundance,d_gene,v_gene,CDR3nt,CDR3aa
TRBJ1-1,-,-,TRBV7-9,TGTGCCAGCAGCTTAAATTTAGTGGCAGGATTGAACACTGAAGCTTTCTTT,CASSLNLVAGLNTEAFF
TRBJ2-1,few,TRBD2,TRBV19,TGTGCCAGTAGTAAACCCAAGCGGGAGAAGTTCTTC,CASSKPKREKFF
TRBJ2-1,-,TRBD2,TRBV7-9,TGTGCCAGCAGCTCTCCGGGACTAGCTCTGCCAGAGCAGTTCTTC,CASSSPGLALPEQFF
TRBJ1-2,-,-,TRBV19,TGTGCCAGTAGTTCCCGAAGGGGTGAGGGCTACACCTTC,CASSSRRGEGYTF
TRBJ1-2,-,-,TRBV2,TGTGCCACCAAAAAGCGGACGGCGAATGGCTACACCTTC,CATKKRTANGYTF
TRBJ2-1,-,-,TRBV28,TGTGCCAGCAACGCGGCCTCCTACAATGAGCAGTTCTTC,CASNAASYNEQFF
TRBJ2-7,-,TRBD2,TRBV12-5,TGTGCTAGTGGTTTAGGGACTAGCGGCTTCTACGAGCAGTACTTC,CASGLGTSGFYEQYF
TRBJ1-5,-,TRBD1,TRBV19,TGTGCCAGTACCTTAGGACAGGAACCCAATCAGCCCCAGCATTTT,CASTLGQEPNQPQHF
TRBJ2-1,-,TRBD2,TRBV28,TGTGCCAGCAGTACTAGCGGGAGGTCCTACAATGAGCAGTTCTTC,CASSTSGRSYNEQFF
TRBJ2-1,-,TRBD2,TRBV7-9,TGTGCCAGCAGCCCCCGAAAGAGGACTAGCGGGGGTGACGAGCAGTTCTTC,CASSPRKRTSGGDEQFF
TRBJ2-1,once,-,TRBV24-1,TGTGCCACCAGTGATTTCACCAGGTCCCATGAGCAGTTCTTC,CATSDFTRSHEQFF
TRBJ1-5,-,-,TRBV19,TGTGCCAGCACAGAATTTAATAGCAATCAGCCCCAGCATTTT,CASTEFNSNQPQHF
TRBJ1-5,-,TRBD1,TRBV5-4,TGTGCCAGCAGCCGACAGGGAGAGGGTCAGCCCCAGCATTTT,CASSRQGEGQPQHF
TRBJ2-7,-,TRBD2,TRBV7-9,TGTGCCAGCAGCATCTTAGGCAGCGGGAGCTCCTACGAGCAGTACTTC,CASSILGSGSSYEQYF
TRBJ2-3,-,-,TRBV11-2,TGTGCCAGCAGCTTAGAGGTGGCGGCGGATACGCAGTATTTT,CASSLEVAADTQYF
TRBJ1-2,-,TRBD1,TRBV6-5,TGTGCCAGCAGACTCCTGGACAGGCCGTATGGCTACACCTTC,CASRLLDRPYGYTF
TRBJ2-7,-,TRBD2,TRBV6-2/TRBV6-3,TGTGCCAGCAGTTACTCGAGCCCGGGACTAGCGGGAGTTGGCGAGCAGTACTTC,CASSYSSPGLAGVGEQYF
TRBJ1-2,few,TRBD1,TRBV6-4,TGTGCCAGCAGGGAAGGGACAGGGTTTGGCTACACCTTC,CASREGTGFGYTF
TRBJ2-7,-,-,TRBV7-2,TGTGCCAGCAGCTTGCAGGGCAGTTTAAGCTACGAGCAGTACTTC,CASSLQGSLSYEQYF
TRBJ2-7,-,-,TRBV30,TGTGCCTGTACGTTGCGGGTCTCCTACGAGCAGTACTTC,CACTLRVSYEQYF
TRBJ2-1,-,TRBD2,TRBV18,TGTGCCAGCTCACCCTGGACTAGCGGGGATGAGCAGTTCTTC,CASSPWTSGDEQFF
TRBJ2-4,-,TRBD2,TRBV5-1,TGCGCCAGCAGCCTCGGGACTAGCGGACCCCCTTTAAAAAACATTCAGTACTTC,CASSLGTSGPPLKNIQYF
TRBJ1-1,-,TRBD1,TRBV24-1,TGTGCCCCACTACCAAGGACAGGGGTGAACACTGAAGCTTTCTTT,CAPLPRTGVNTEAFF
TRBJ2-5,-,-,TRBV24-1,TGTGCCACCAGTGATTTTTCCCGGACAGAGCTAGGTCAAGAGACCCAGTACTTC,CATSDFSRTELGQETQYF
TRBJ2-2,-,-,TRBV19,TGTGCCAGTAGCGGGGACTTTAACACCGGGGAGCTGTTTTTT,CASSGDFNTGELFF
TRBJ2-7,-,-,TRBV7-2,TGTGCCAGCAGCCCGTTCTCCTACGAGCAGTACTTC,CASSPFSYEQYF
TRBJ1-5,-,-,TRBV4-1,TGCGCCAGCAGCCAAGATTGGGGGGGGTTTCAGCCCCAGCATTTT,CASSQDWGGFQPQHF